Listed here are 14 T cell receptor beta chains from one sample, sequenced in a study of cytomegalovirus exposure and HLA in healthy donors. PCR employed 60 Vbeta and 13 Jbeta primers. The method was immunoSEQ multiplex PCR; TCRdb's version includes in-frame clones alone and lacks a portion of them. The sample lists a few hundred thousand clones; about 90% were seen once. Material for sequencing was PBMCs. All receptors derive from a girl aged 2 to 9 in good health and CMV-seronegative.

The gene calls are TRBV9 and TRBJ2-1; no reliable D call. Germline CDR1 reads SGDLS; CDR2 reads YYNGEE. With 3 bases removed from V and 8 bases from J, the gap between germline ends came to 9 bases. The length of the CDR3 is 12 residues. CDR3 sequence (DNA): TGTGCCAGCAGCGGTCTAGGTGATGAGCAGTTCTTC. Translation: CASSGLGDEQFF.

The J gene is TRBJ2-3, the V gene TRBV6-4; 13 nucleotides match TRBD2. The germline gives CDR1 MRHNA, CDR2 SNTAGT. The J segment lost 5 bases and the V segment lost 4 bases, leaving 6 bases of the junction unmatched. This CDR3 has 16 amino acids. Written as DNA, the CDR3 is TGTGCCAGCAGTGCCGGGACTAGCGGGATGGTAGATACGCAGTATTTT. Protein: CASSAGTSGMVDTQYF.

This sequence joins TRBV27 and TRBJ2-1; D unclear. V lost 7 bases, J lost 3 bases, and 13 bases lay in between. CDR3 size: 14 residues. Germline V CDR1 and CDR2: MNHEY, SMNVEV (reference sequence). Written as DNA, the CDR3 is TGTGCCAGCAAATTCTCGGGTTACTACAATGAGCAGTTCTTC. Translated, it gives CASKFSGYYNEQFF.

The V gene is TRBV10-1, the J gene TRBJ2-5; 12 bases line up with TRBD1. The CDR3 has 15 residues. After removal of 8 bases from V and 4 bases from J, the junction contained 8 bases not matched to a gene. Germline CDR1 reads WNHNN; CDR2 reads SYGVQD (reference sequence). The CDR3 here is CASAPGQGAVETQYF. In DNA form, the CDR3 reads TGCGCCAGCGCGCCGGGACAGGGGGCGGTAGAGACCCAGTACTTC.

The rearrangement joins TRBV15 to TRBJ2-7; 8 nucleotides agree with TRBD1. V shed 1 base and J 3 bases; nucleotides not matched to a gene: 11. The CDR3 has 17 residues. CDR1 and CDR2 (germline): LNHNV, YYDKDF (reference sequence). CDR3 sequence: CATSRAPTGDTIYEQYF. For the CDR3, the DNA is TGTGCCACCAGCAGAGCTCCGACAGGGGACACCATCTACGAGCAGTACTTC.

The chain links TRBV10-3 to TRBJ2-7; D not resolved. Trimming removed 0 bases at V and 5 bases at J, with 8 bases between. CDR3 length equals 13 residues. Looked up from germline, CDR1 is ENHRY and CDR2 is SYGVKD. CDR3: CAISESSPDEQYF. The CDR3 DNA is TGTGCCATCAGTGAGTCATCGCCGGACGAGCAGTACTTC.

The rearrangement uses TRBV6-6 and TRBJ2-7; 8 bases align to TRBD1. The CDR3 length is 15 residues. J was trimmed by 4 bases and V by 2 bases; bases with no gene match: 7. CDR1 MNHNY and CDR2 SVGAGI come from the germline V gene (reference sequence). CDR3 loop: CASSYLLGQGYEQYF. In DNA, the CDR3 is TGTGCCAGCAGTTACCTCCTCGGACAGGGTTACGAGCAGTACTTC.

The chain couples TRBV19 to TRBJ1-5, with 8 bases lining up with TRBD1. V gave up 6 bases and J gave up 5 bases; unmatched junction bases: 12. CDR1 LNHDA and CDR2 SQIVND come from the germline V gene (reference sequence). The CDR3 totals 16 residues. The DNA of the CDR3 is TGTGCCAGTAGATGGGGGGCATCGGACAGGGATCAGCCCCAGCATTTT. This gives the protein CASRWGASDRDQPQHF.

This rearrangement joins TRBV7-7 to TRBJ1-1; D possibly corresponds to TRBD1 (6 bases). V lost 6 bases and J lost 5, with 13 bases in between. Looked up from germline, CDR1 is SSHAT and CDR2 is FNYEAQ (reference sequence). The CDR3 length is 13 residues. The CDR3 nucleotides are TGTGCCAGCAGTCACTCCAGGGGAACTGAAGCTTTCTTT. This gives the protein CASSHSRGTEAFF. Variable domain in full (rest from reference TRBV7-7 and TRBJ1-1): GAGVSQSPRYKVTKRGQDVTLRCDPISSHATLYWYQQALGQGPEFLTYFNYEAQPDKSGLPSDRFSAERPEGSISTLTIQRTEQRDSAMYRCASSHSRGTEAFFGQGTRLTVV.

In DNA form, the CDR3 reads TGCGCCAGCAGCCCTGGACTAGCGGGAGAGGGCGAAGAGACCCAGTACTTC. This codes for CASSPGLAGEGEETQYF. This chain links TRBV4-1 with TRBJ2-5; 13 nucleotides line up with TRBD2. CDR1 and CDR2 (germline): MGHRA, YSYEKL. The CDR3 contains 17 residues. The trim removed 4 bases at V and 3 bases at J, leaving 8 bases unmatched.

The chain is built from TRBV29-1 and TRBJ1-1, with 11 bases lining up with TRBD1. This CDR3 is built from 11 residues. From germline, CDR1 is SQVTM and CDR2 ANQGSEA. The V gene end was trimmed by 6 bases and the J gene end by 11 bases; junction bases not matched to a gene: 5. CDR3 sequence reads: CSVRTGGLAFF. The CDR3 DNA reads as TGCAGCGTGCGGACAGGGGGCTTGGCTTTCTTT.

This sequence joins TRBV5-1 and TRBJ2-7, with 9 bases matching TRBD1. J gave up 2 bases and V 4 bases, and 4 bases lay outside the gene matches. The germline gives CDR1 SGHRS, CDR2 YFSETQ. The CDR3 contains 14 residues. Written as DNA, the CDR3 is TGCGCCAGCAGCAACCGGGACAGGGCCTACGAGCAGTACTTC. This gives the protein CASSNRDRAYEQYF. The whole variable domain, filled in from reference TRBV5-1 and TRBJ2-7, reads KAGVTQTPRYLIKTRGQQVTLSCSPISGHRSVSWYQQTPGQGLQFLFEYFSETQRNKGNFPGRFSGRQFSNSRSEMNVSTLELGDSALYLCASSNRDRAYEQYFGPGTRLTVT.

The rearrangement joins TRBV11-2 to TRBJ2-2; 7 bases are shared with TRBD2. The V gene end was trimmed by 1 base and the J gene end by 6 bases; junction bases not matched to a gene: 8. The CDR3 covers 16 residues. Germline CDR1 is SGHAT and CDR2 is FQNNGV. The CDR3 DNA is TGTGCCAGCAGCTTAGGCGGGAGTGGGAAAGCCGGGGAGCTGTTTTTT. Translating it yields CASSLGGSGKAGELFF.

This chain links TRBV13 with TRBJ2-3; TRBD2 matches at 9 bases. The germline V gene encodes CDR1 PRHDT and CDR2 FYEKMQ (reference sequence). The J segment lost 7 bases and the V segment lost 3 bases, leaving 5 bases of the junction unmatched. This CDR3 has 14 amino acids. CDR3 nucleotide sequence: TGTGCCAGCAGCTTGCGGGGGGGCGTTAATACGCAGTATTTT. Amino acids: CASSLRGGVNTQYF.